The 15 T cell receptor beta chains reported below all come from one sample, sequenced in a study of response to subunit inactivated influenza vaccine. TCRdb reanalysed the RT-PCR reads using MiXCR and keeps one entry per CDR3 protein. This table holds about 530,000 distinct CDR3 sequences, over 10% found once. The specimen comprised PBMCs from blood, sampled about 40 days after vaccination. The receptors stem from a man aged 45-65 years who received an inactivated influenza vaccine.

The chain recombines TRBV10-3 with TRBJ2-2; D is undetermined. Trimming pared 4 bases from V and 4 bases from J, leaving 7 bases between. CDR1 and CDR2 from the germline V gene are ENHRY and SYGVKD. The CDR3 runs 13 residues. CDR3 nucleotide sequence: TGTGCCATCAGTGCGGTAGCCACCGGGGAGCTGTTTTTT. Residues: CAISAVATGELFF.

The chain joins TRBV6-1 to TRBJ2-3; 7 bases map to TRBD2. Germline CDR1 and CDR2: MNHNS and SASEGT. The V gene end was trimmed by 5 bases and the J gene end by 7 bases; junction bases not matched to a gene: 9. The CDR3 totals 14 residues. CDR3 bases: TGTGCCAGCAGTCCAGCGGGGCCCATCCATACGCAGTATTTT. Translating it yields CASSPAGPIHTQYF.

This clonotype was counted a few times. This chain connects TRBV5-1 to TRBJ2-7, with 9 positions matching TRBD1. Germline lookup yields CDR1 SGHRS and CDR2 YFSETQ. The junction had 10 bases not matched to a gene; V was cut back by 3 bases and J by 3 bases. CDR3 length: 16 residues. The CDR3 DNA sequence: TGCGCCAGCAGCTCAACAGTCCCGGGACAGGGCTACGAGCAGTACTTC. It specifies CASSSTVPGQGYEQYF.

The CDR3 is CSASPLADTQYF. CDR3 nucleotide sequence: TGCAGTGCATCCCCCCTCGCAGATACGCAGTATTTT. The J gene is TRBJ2-3, the V gene TRBV20-1; D remains ambiguous. Germline V gives CDR1 DFQATT, CDR2 SNEGSKA (reference sequence). The CDR3 sequence is 12 residues long. Trimming took off 6 bases at V and 4 bases at J, with 11 bases between the two ends.

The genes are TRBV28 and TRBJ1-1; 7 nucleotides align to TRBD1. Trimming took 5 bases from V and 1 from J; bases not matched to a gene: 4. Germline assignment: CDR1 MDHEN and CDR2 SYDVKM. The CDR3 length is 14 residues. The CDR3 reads CASSRDRPNTEAFF. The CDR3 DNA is TGTGCCAGCAGTCGGGACAGACCGAACACTGAAGCTTTCTTT.

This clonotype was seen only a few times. CDR3 residues: CASSFGPREQYF. The CDR3 nucleotides read TGTGCCAGCAGCTTTGGCCCAAGGGAGCAGTACTTC. The chain carries TRBV5-4 and TRBJ2-7, with D hard to call. The CDR3 runs to 12 residues. V shed 2 bases and J shed 7 bases, with 10 bases lying between them. The germline V gene has CDR1 SGHNT and CDR2 YYREEE (reference sequence).

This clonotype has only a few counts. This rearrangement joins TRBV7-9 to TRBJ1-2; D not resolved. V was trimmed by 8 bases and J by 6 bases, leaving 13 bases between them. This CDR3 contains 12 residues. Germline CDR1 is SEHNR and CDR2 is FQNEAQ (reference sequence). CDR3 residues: CASALVGDGYTF. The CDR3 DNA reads TGTGCCAGCGCCCTGGTTGGGGATGGCTACACCTTC.

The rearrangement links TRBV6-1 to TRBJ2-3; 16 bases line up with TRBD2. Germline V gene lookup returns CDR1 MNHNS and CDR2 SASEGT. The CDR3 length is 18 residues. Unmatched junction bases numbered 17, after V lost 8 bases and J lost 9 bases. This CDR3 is CASSGLAGGRTKSNTQYF. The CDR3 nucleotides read TGTGCCAGCTCGGGACTAGCGGGAGGGCGGACCAAAAGCAACACGCAGTATTTT.

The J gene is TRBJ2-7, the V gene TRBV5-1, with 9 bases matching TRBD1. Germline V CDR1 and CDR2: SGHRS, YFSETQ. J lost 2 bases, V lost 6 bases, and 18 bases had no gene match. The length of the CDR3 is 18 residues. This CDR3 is CASTDTDRGASLTYEQYF. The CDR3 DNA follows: TGCGCCAGCACCGATACGGACAGGGGCGCCTCTTTAACCTACGAGCAGTACTTC.

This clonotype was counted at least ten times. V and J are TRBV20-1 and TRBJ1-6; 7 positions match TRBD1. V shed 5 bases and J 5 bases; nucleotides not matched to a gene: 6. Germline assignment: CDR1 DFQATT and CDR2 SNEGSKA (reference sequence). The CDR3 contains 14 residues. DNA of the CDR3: TGCAGTGCTCAGACAGGGATTAATAATTCACCCCTCCACTTT. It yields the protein CSAQTGINNSPLHF.

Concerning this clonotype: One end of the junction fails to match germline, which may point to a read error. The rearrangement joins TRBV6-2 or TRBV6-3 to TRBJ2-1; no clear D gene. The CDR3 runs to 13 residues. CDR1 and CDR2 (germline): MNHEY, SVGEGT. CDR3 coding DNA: TGTGCCAGCAGCTCCGTCGGAGCAGAAGGTGGGGTCTTC. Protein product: CASSSVGAEGGVF.

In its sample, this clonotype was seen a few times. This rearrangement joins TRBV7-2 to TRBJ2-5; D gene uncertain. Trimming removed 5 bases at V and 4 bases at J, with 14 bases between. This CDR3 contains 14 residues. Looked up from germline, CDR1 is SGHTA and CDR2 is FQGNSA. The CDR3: CASSHHTPPETQYF. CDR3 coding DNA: TGTGCCAGCAGCCATCATACCCCCCCAGAGACCCAGTACTTC.

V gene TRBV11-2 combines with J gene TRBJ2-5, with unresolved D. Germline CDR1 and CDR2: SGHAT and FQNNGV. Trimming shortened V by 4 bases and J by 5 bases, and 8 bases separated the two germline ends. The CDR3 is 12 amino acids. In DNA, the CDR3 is TGTGCCAGCAGCTCTTCTCATGAGACCCAGTACTTC. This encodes CASSSSHETQYF.

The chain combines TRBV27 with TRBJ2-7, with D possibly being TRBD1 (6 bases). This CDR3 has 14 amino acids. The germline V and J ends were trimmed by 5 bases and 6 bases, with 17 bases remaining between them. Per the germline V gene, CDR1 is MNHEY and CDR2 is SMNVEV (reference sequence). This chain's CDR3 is CASSPSGTLSEQYF. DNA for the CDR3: TGTGCCAGCAGTCCCTCCGGGACATTAAGCGAGCAGTACTTC.

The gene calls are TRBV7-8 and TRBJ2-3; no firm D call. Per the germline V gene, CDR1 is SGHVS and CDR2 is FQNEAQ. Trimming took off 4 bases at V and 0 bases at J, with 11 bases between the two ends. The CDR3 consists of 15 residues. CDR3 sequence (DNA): TGTGCCAGCAGCTACTACAGTACTAGCACAGATACGCAGTATTTT. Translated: CASSYYSTSTDTQYF.